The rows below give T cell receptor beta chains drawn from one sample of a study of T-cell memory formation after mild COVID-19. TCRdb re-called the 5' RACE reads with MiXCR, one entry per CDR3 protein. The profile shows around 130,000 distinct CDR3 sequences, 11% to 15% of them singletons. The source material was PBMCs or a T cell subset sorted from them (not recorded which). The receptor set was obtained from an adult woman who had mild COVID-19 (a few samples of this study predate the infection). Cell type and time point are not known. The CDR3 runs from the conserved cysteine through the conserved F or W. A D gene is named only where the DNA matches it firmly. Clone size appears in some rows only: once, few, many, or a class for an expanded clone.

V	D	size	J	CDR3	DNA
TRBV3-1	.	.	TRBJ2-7	CASSQDLAEQYF	TGTGCCAGCAGCCAAGATTTGGCCGAGCAGTACTTC
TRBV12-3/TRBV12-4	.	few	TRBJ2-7	CASSFKGLREQYF	TGTGCCAGCAGTTTTAAGGGATTGAGGGAGCAGTACTTC
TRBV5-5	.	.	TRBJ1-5	CASSLDNSQPQHF	TGTGCCAGCAGCTTGGACAACTCTCAGCCCCAGCATTTT
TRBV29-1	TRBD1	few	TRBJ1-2	CSVSQGAMGYTF	TGCAGCGTATCTCAGGGGGCGATGGGCTACACCTTC
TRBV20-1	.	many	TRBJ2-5	CSARGQSQGETQYF	TGCAGTGCTAGAGGGCAGTCCCAAGGGGAGACCCAGTACTTC
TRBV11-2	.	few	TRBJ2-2	CASSQGPAGELFF	TGTGCCAGCAGCCAGGGACCCGCCGGGGAGCTGTTTTTT
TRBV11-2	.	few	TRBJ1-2	CASSYGGFYGYTF	TGTGCCAGCAGCTACGGGGGGTTCTATGGCTACACCTTC
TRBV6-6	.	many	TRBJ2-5	CASSSNAGYSGETQYF	TGTGCCAGCAGTTCTAACGCAGGGTATTCGGGGGAGACCCAGTACTTC
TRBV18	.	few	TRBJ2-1	CASSPPLGANEQFF	TGTGCCAGCTCACCCCCGTTGGGAGCAAATGAGCAGTTCTTC
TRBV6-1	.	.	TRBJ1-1	CASSEAGGRTEAFF	TGTGCCAGCAGTGAAGCCGGTGGGAGGACTGAAGCTTTCTTT
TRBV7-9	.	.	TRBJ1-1	CASSLALLEGLMNTEAFF	TGTGCCAGCAGCTTAGCGCTATTGGAAGGGCTCATGAACACTGAAGCTTTCTTT
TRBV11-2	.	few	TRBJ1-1	CASSSYSGQTNTEAFF	TGTGCCAGCAGCTCTTATTCGGGGCAGACGAACACTGAAGCTTTCTTT
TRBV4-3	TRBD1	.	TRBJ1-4	CASSQQPTGASNEKLFF	TGCGCCAGCAGCCAGCAACCGACAGGGGCTTCTAATGAAAAACTGTTTTTT
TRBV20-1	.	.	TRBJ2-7	CSARRRNSYEQYF	TGCAGTGCTAGAAGGCGGAACTCCTACGAGCAGTACTTC
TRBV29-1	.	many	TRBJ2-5	CSVEDQGSVETQYF	TGCAGCGTTGAAGATCAGGGCAGTGTGGAGACCCAGTACTTC
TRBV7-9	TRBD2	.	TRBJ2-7	CASSSASGPSYEQYF	TGTGCCAGCAGCTCTGCTAGCGGGCCCTCCTACGAGCAGTACTTC
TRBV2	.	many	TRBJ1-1	CASLGYTGPGTEAFF	TGTGCCAGCTTGGGATATACAGGTCCGGGTACTGAAGCTTTCTTT
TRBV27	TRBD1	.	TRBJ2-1	CASAIQGDEQFF	TGTGCCAGCGCCATACAGGGGGATGAGCAGTTCTTC
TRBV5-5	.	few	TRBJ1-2	CASSLDLEINYGYTF	TGTGCCAGCAGCTTGGATCTAGAGATTAACTATGGCTACACCTTC
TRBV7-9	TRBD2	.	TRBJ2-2	CASSLSTSGRIDTGELFF	TGTGCCAGCAGCTTAAGCACTAGCGGGAGAATAGACACCGGGGAGCTGTTTTTT
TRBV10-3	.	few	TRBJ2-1	CAISESKAGRDNEQFF	TGTGCCATCAGTGAGTCGAAGGCAGGGCGAGACAATGAGCAGTTCTTC
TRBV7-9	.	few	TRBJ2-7	CASSNNIDYEQYF	TGTGCCAGCAGCAACAATATTGACTACGAGCAGTACTTC
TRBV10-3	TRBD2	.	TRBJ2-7	CAISTSSLAGGPSYEQYF	TGTGCCATCAGTACCTCTAGTTTAGCGGGAGGTCCCTCATACGAGCAGTACTTC
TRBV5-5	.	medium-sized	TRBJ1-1	CASSRTTGSEAFF	TGTGCCAGCAGCCGTACGACCGGGAGTGAAGCTTTCTTT
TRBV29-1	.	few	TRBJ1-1	CSGEDTEAFF	TGCAGCGGGGAGGACACTGAAGCTTTCTTT
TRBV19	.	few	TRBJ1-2	CASSISDRHSYGYTF	TGTGCCAGTAGTATATCGGACAGACATAGCTATGGCTACACCTTC
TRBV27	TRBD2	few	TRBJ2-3	CASSLSMGVAGETDTQYF	TGTGCCAGCAGTTTATCGATGGGGGTAGCGGGAGAAACAGATACGCAGTATTTT
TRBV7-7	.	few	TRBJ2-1	CASSLTDLGAAYNEQFF	TGTGCTAGCAGCTTAACAGACCTAGGGGCCGCCTACAATGAGCAGTTCTTC
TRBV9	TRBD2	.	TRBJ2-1	CASSGSGRANEQFF	TGTGCCAGCAGCGGTAGCGGGAGGGCCAATGAGCAGTTCTTC
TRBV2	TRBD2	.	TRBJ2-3	CASRDLFSGRTDTQYF	TGTGCCAGCAGAGACCTTTTTAGCGGGCGCACAGATACGCAGTATTTT
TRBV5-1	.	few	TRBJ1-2	CASSLDVSLMARTF	TGCGCCAGCAGCTTGGACGTCTCCCTTATGGCTAGGACCTTC
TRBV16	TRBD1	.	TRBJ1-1	CARRQGMNTEAFF	TGTGCCAGAAGACAGGGTATGAACACTGAAGCTTTCTTT
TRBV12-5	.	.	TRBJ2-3	CASGLQVFRTDTQYF	TGTGCTAGTGGTCTACAGGTCTTTCGCACAGATACGCAGTATTTT
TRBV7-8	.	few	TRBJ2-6	CASQLFQGSGANVLTF	TGTGCCAGCCAGCTTTTTCAGGGCTCTGGGGCCAACGTCCTGACTTTC
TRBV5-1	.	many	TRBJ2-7	CASSLYYADEQYF	TGCGCCAGCAGCTTGTACTACGCGGACGAGCAGTACTTC
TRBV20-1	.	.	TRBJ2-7	CSARSDDYLYEQYF	TGCAGTGCTAGGAGTGATGACTACCTATACGAGCAGTACTTC
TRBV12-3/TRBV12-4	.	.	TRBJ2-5	CASSFGHRQETQYF	TGTGCCAGCAGTTTTGGTCACCGCCAAGAGACCCAGTACTTC